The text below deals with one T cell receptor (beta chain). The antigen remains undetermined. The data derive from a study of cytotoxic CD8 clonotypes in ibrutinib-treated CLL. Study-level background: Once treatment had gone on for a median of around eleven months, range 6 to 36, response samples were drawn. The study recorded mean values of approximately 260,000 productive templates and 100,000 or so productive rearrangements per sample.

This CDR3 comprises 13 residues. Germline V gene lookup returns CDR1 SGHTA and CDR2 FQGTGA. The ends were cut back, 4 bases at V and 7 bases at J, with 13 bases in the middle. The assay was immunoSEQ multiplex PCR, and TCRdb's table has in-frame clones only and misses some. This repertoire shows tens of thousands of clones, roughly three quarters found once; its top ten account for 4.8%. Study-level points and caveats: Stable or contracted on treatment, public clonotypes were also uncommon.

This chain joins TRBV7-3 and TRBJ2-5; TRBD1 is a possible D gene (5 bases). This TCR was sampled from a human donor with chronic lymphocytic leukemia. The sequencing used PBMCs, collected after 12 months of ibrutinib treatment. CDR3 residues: CASSSRWQGTQYF. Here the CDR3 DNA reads TGTGCCAGCAGCTCCAGGTGGCAGGGGACCCAGTACTTC.